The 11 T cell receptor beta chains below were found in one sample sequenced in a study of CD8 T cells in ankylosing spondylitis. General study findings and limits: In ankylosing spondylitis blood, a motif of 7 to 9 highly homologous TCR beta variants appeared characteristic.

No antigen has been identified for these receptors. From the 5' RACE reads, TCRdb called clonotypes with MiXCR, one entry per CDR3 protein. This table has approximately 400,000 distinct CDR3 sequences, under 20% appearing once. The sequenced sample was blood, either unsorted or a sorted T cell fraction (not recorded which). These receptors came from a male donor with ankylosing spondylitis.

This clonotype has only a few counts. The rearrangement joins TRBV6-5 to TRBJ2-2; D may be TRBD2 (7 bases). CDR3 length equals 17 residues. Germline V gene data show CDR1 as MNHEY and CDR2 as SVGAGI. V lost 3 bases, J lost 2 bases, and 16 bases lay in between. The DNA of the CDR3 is TGTGCCAGCAGTTATGATCTGCGGGGGCAAAACACCGGGGAGCTGTTTTTT. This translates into CASSYDLRGQNTGELFF.

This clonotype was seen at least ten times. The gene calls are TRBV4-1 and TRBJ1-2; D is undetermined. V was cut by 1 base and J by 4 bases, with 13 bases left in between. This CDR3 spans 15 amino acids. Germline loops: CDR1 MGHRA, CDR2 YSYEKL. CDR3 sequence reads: CASSQAPTSSYGYTF. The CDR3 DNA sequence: TGCGCCAGCAGCCAAGCACCGACTAGTTCCTATGGCTACACCTTC.

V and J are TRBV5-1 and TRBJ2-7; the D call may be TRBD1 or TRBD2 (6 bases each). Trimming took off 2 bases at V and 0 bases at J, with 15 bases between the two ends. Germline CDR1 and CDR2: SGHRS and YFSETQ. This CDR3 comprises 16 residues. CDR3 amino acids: CASSFGGGKSSYEQYF. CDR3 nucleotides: TGCGCCAGCAGCTTCGGAGGGGGGAAAAGCTCCTACGAGCAGTACTTC.

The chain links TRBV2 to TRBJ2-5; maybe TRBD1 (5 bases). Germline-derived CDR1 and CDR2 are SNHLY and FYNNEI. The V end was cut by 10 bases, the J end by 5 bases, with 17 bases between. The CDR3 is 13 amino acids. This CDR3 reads CATSPGRVETQYF. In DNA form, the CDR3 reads TGTGCCACCTCCCCGGGCAGGGTGGAGACCCAGTACTTC.

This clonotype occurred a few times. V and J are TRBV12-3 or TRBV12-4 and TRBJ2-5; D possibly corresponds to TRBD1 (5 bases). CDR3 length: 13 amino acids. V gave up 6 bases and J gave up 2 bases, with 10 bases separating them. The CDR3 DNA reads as TGTGCCAGCAGCCGCGCAGGGCAAGAGACCCAGTACTTC. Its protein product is CASSRAGQETQYF.

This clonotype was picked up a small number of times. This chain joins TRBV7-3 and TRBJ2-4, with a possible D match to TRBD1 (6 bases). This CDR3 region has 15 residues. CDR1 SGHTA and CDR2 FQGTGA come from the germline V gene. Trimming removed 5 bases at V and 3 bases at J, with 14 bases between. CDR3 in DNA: TGTGCCAGCAGCCCCAACAGGGTGGACAAAAACATTCAGTACTTC. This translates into CASSPNRVDKNIQYF.

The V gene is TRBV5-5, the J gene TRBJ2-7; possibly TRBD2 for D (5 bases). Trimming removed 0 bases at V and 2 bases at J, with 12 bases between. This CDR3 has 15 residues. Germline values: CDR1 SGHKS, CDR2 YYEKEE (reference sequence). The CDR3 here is CASSLAGNRAYEQYF. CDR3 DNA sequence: TGTGCCAGCAGCTTGGCCGGGAACAGAGCCTACGAGCAGTACTTC.

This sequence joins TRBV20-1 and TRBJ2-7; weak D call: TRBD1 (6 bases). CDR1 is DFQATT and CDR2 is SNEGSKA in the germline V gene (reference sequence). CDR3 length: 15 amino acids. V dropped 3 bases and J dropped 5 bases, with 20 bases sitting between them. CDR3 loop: CSARYSYQGFHEQYF. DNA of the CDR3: TGCAGTGCTAGGTATAGTTACCAGGGGTTCCACGAGCAGTACTTC.

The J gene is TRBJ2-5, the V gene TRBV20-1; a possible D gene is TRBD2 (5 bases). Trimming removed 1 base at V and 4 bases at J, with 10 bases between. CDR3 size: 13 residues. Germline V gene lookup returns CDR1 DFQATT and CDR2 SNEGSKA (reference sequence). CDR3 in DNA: TGCAGTGCTAGAGTGATCGGAGGAGAGACCCAGTACTTC. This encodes CSARVIGGETQYF.

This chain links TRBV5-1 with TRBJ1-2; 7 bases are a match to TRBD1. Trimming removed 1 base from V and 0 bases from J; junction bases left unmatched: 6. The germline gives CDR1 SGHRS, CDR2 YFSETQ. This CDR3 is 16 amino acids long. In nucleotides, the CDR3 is TGCGCCAGCAGCTTGCGCTCCGGGACAGCTAACTATGGCTACACCTTC. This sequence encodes CASSLRSGTANYGYTF.

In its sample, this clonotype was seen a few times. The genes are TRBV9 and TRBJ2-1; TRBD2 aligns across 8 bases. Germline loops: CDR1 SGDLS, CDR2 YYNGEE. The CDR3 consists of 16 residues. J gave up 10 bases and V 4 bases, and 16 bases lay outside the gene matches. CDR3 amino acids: CASSHLSGKGLKEQFF. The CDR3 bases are TGTGCCAGCAGCCACCTTAGCGGGAAGGGTTTGAAGGAGCAGTTCTTC.